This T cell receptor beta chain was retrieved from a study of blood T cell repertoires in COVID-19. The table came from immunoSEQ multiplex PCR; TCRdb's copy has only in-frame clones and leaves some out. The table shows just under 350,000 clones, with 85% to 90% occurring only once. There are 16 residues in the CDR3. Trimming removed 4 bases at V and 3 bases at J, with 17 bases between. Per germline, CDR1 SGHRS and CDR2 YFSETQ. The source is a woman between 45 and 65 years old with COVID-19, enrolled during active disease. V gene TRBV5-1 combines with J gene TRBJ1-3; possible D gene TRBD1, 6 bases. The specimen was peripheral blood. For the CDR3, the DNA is TGCGCCAGCAGCCGTCGGGGGGCTAGTTTTGGAAACACCATATATTTT. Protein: CASSRRGASFGNTIYF.